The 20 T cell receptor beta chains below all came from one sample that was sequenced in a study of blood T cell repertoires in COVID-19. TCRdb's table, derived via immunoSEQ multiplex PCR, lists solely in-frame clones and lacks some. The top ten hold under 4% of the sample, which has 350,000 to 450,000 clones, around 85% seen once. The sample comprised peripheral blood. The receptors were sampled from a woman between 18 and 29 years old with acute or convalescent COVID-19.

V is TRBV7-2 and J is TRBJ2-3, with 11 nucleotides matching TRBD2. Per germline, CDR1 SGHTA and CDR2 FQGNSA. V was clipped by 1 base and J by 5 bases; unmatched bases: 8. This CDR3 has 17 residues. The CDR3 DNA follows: TGTGCCAGCAGCTTAGGGTCTAGCGGGGGGCCTGAAGATACGCAGTATTTT. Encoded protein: CASSLGSSGGPEDTQYF.

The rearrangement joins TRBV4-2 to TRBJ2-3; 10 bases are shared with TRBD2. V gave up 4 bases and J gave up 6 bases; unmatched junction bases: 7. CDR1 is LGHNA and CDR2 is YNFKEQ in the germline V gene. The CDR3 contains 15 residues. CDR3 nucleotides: TGTGCCAGCAGCCGGGAACTAGCGGGGTCGGATACGCAGTATTTT. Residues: CASSRELAGSDTQYF.

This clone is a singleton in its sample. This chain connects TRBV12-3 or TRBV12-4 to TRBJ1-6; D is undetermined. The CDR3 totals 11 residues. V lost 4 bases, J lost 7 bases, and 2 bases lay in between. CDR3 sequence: CASSSNSPLHF. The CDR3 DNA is TGTGCCAGCAGTTCGAATTCACCCCTCCACTTT.

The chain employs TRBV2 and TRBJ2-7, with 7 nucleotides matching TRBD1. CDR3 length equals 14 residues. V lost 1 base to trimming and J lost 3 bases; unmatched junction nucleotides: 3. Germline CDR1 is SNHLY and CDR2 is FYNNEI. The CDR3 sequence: CASSEEQGYYEQYF. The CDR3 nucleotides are TGTGCCAGCAGTGAAGAACAGGGGTACTACGAGCAGTACTTC.

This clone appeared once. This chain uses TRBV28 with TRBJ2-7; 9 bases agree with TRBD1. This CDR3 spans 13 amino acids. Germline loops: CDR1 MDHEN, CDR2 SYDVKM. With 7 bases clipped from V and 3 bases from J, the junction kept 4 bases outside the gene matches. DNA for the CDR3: TGTGCCAGCACCAAGACAGGGGGCTACGAGCAGTACTTC. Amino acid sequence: CASTKTGGYEQYF.

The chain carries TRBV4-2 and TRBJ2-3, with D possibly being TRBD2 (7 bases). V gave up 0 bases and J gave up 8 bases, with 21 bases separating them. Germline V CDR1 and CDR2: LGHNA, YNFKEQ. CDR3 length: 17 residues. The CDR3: CASSQETAGAPPVTQYF. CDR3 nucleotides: TGTGCCAGCAGCCAAGAAACCGCGGGGGCCCCCCCTGTTACGCAGTATTTT.

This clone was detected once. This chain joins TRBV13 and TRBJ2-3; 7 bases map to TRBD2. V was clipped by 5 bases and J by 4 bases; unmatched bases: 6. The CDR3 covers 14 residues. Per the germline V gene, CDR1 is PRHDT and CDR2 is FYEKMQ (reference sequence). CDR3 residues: CASSLRSGADTQYF. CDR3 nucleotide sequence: TGTGCCAGCAGCCTCCGAAGCGGGGCAGATACGCAGTATTTT.

For the CDR3, the DNA is TGTGCCAGCAGCTTAAAAGGGGGCAATGGCTACACCTTC. As protein: CASSLKGGNGYTF. The chain combines TRBV7-3 with TRBJ1-2, with TRBD1 matching over 7 bases. The CDR3 has 13 residues. After removal of 1 base from V and 6 bases from J, the junction contained 2 bases not matched to a gene. Germline CDR1 reads SGHTA; CDR2 reads FQGTGA.

This CDR3 is CASSLGGGGSTETQYF. Here the CDR3 DNA reads TGTGCCAGCAGCTTAGGCGGCGGCGGGAGTACAGAGACCCAGTACTTC. The chain employs TRBV7-2 and TRBJ2-5, with 7 bases lining up with TRBD2. The CDR3 consists of 16 residues. The V and J ends lost 1 base and 4 bases, in that order; junction bases with no gene match: 9. Germline V gene lookup returns CDR1 SGHTA and CDR2 FQGNSA.

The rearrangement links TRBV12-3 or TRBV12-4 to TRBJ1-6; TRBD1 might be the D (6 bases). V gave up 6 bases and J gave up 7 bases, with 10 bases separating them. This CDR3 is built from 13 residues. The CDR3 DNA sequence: TGTGCCAGCAGCCTAACAGGGAATTCACCCCTCCACTTT. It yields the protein CASSLTGNSPLHF.

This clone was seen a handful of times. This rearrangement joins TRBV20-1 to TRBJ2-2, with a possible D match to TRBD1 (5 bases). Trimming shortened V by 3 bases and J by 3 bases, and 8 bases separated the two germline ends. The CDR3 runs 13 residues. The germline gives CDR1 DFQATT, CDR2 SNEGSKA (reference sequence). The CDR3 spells CSASRRDTGELFF. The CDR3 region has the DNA TGCAGTGCTAGTCGCAGGGACACCGGGGAGCTGTTTTTT.

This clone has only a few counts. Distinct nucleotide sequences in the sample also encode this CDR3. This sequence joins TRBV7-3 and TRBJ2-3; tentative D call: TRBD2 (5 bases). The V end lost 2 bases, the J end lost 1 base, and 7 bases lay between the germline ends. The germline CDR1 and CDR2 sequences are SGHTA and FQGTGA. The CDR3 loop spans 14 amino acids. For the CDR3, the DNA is TGTGCCAGCAGCTTAGCGGGCGGCACAGATACGCAGTATTTT. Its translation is CASSLAGGTDTQYF.

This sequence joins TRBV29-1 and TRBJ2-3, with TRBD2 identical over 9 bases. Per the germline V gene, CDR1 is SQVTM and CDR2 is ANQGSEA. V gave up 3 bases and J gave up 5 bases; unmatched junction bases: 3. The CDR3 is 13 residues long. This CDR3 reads CSVEAGGVDTQYF. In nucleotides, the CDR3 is TGCAGCGTTGAGGCGGGGGGGGTAGATACGCAGTATTTT.

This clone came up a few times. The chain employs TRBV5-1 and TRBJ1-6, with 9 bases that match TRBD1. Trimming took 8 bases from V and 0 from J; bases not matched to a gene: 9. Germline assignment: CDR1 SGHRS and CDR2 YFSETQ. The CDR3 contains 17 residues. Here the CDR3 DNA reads TGCGCCAGTACAGGGGGCGTCCCGAGCTCCTATAATTCACCCCTCCACTTT. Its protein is CASTGGVPSSYNSPLHF. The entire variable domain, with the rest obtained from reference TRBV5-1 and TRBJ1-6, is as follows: KAGVTQTPRYLIKTRGQQVTLSCSPISGHRSVSWYQQTPGQGLQFLFEYFSETQRNKGNFPGRFSGRQFSNSRSEMNVSTLELGDSALYLCASTGGVPSSYNSPLHFGNGTRLTVT.

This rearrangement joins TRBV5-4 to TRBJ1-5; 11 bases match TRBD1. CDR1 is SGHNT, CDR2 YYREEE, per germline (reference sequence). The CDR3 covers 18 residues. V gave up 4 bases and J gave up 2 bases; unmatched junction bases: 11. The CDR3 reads CASSAPGQGGEGNQPQHF. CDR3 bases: TGTGCCAGCAGCGCGCCGGGACAGGGGGGTGAGGGCAATCAGCCCCAGCATTTT.

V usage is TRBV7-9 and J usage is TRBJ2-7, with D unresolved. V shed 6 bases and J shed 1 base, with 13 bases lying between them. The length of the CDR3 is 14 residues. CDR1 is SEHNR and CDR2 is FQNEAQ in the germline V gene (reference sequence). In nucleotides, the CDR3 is TGTGCCAGCAGGTTGGCCGAGAAATCCTACGAGCAGTACTTC. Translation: CASRLAEKSYEQYF.

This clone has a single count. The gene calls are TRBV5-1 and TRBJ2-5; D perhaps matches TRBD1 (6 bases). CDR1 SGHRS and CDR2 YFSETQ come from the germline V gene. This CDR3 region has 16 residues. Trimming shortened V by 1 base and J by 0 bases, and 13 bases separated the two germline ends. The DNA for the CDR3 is TGCGCCAGCAGCTTGTCTCCCTGGACAGACCAAGAGACCCAGTACTTC. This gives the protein CASSLSPWTDQETQYF.

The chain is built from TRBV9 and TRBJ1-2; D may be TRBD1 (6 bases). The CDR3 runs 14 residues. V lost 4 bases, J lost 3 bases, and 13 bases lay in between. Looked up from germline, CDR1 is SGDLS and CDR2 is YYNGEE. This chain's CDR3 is CASSSGVPDYGYTF. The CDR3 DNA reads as TGTGCCAGCAGCTCAGGGGTGCCGGACTATGGCTACACCTTC.

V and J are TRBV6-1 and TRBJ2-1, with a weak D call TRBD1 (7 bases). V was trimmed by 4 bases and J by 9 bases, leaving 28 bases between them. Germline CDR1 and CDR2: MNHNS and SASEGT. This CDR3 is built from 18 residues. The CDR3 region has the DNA TGTGCCAGCAGTGTTTTTCCCCCAGGGGGGTCCTTGGCTAGTGAGCAGTTCTTC. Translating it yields CASSVFPPGGSLASEQFF.

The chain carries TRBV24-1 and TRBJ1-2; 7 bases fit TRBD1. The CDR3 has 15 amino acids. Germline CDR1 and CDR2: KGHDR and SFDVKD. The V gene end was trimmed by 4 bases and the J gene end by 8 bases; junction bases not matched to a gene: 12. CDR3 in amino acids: CATSDQDRPVSGYTF. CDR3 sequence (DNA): TGTGCCACCAGTGACCAGGACAGGCCCGTAAGCGGCTACACCTTC.